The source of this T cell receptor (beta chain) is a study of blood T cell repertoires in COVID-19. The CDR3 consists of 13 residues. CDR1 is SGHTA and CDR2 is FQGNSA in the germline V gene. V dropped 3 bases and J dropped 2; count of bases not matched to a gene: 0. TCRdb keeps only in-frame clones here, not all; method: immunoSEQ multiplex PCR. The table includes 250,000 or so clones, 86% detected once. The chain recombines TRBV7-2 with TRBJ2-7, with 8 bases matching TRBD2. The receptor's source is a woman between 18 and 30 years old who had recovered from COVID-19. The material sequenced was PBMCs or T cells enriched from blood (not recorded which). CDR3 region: CASSLREAYEQYF. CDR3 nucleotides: TGTGCCAGCAGCTTGCGGGAGGCCTACGAGCAGTACTTC.